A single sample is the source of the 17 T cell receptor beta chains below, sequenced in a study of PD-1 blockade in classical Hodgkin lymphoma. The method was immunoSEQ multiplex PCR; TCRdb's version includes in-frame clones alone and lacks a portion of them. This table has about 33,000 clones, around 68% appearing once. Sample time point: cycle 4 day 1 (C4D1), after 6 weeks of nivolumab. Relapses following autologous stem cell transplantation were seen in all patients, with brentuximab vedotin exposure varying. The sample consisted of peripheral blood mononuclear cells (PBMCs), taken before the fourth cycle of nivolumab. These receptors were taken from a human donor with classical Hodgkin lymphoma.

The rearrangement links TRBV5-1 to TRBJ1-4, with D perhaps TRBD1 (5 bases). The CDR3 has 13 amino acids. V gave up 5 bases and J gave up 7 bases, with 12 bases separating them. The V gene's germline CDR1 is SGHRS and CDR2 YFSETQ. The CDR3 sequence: CASSFWGSEKLFF. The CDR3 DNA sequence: TGCGCCAGCAGTTTTTGGGGGAGTGAAAAACTGTTTTTT.

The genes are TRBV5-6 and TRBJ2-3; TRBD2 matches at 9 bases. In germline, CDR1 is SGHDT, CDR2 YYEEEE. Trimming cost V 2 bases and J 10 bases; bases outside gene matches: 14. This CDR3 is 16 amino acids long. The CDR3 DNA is TGTGCCAGCAGCTTCCCCCCGGCGGGAGGGCCCAGGGCGCAGTATTTT. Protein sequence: CASSFPPAGGPRAQYF.

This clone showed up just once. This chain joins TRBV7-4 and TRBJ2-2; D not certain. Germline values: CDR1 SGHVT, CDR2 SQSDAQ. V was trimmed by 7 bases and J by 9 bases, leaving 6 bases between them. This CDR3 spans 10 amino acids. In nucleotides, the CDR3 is TGTGCCAGCAACCTGCGGGAGCTGTTTTTT. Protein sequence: CASNLRELFF.

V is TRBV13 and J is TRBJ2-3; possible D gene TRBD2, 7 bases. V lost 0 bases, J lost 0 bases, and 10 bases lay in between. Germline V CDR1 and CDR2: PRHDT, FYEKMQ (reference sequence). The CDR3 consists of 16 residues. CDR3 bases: TGTGCCAGCAGCTTAGGTGCGGGGGCGAGCACAGATACGCAGTATTTT. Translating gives CASSLGAGASTDTQYF.

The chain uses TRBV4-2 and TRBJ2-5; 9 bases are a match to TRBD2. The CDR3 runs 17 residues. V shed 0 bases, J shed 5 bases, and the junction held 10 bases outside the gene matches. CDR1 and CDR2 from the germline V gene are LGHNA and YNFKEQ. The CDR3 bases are TGTGCCAGCAGCCAAGAACCGGCTAGCGGGATTGGGGAGACCCAGTACTTC. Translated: CASSQEPASGIGETQYF.

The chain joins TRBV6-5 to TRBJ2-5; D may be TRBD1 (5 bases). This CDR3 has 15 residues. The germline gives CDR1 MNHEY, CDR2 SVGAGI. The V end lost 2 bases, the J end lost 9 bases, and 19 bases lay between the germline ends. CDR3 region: CASSYRMDTRQAQYF. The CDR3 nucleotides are TGTGCCAGCAGTTACCGGATGGACACCCGGCAGGCCCAGTACTTC.

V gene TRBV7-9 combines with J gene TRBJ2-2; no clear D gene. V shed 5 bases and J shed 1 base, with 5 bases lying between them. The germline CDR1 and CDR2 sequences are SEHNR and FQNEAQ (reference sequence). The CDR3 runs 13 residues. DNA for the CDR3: TGTGCCAGCAGCCCTTTGAACACCGGGGAGCTGTTTTTT. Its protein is CASSPLNTGELFF. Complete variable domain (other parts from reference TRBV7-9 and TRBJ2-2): DTGVSQNPRHKITKRGQNVTFRCDPISEHNRLYWYRQTLGQGPEFLTYFQNEAQLEKSRLLSDRFSAERPKGSFSTLEIQRTEQGDSAMYLCASSPLNTGELFFGEGSRLTVL.

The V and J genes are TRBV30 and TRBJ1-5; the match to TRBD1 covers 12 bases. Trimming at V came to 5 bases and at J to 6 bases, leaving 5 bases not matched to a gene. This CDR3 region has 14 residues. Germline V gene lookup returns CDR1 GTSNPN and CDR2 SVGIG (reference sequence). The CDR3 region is CAWGTGGAGQPQHF. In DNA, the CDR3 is TGTGCCTGGGGGACAGGGGGCGCCGGTCAGCCCCAGCATTTT.

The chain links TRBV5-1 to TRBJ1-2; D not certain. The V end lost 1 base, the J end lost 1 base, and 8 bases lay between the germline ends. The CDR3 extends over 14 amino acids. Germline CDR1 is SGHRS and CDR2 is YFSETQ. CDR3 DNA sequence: TGCGCCAGCAGCTTGATGTTGTTTAACTATGGCTACACCTTC. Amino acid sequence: CASSLMLFNYGYTF.

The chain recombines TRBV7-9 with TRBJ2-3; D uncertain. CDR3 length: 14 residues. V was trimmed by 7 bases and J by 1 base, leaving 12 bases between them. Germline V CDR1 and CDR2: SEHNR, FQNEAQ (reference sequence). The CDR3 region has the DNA TGTGCCAGCACCGAGGAATACGGCACAGATACGCAGTATTTT. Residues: CASTEEYGTDTQYF.

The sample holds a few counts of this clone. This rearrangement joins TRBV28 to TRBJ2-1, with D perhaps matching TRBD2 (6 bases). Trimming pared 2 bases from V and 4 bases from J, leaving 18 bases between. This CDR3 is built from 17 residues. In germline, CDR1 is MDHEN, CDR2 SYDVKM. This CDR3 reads CASSLGGWTIQYNEQFF. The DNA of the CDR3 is TGTGCCAGCAGTTTAGGGGGGTGGACAATTCAATACAATGAGCAGTTCTTC.

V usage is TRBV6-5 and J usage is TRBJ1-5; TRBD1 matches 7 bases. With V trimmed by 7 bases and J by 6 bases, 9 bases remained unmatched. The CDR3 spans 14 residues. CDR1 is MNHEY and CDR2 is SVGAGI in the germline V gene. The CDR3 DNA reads TGTGCCAGCACCCGGTCGTCAGGGGGTCAGCCCCAGCATTTT. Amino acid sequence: CASTRSSGGQPQHF.

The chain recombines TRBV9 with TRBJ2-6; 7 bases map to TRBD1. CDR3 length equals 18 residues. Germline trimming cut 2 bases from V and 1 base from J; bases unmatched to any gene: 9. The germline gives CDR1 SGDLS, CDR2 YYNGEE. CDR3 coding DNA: TGTGCCAGCAGCGTCCAAACAGGGGAGAAGTCTGGGGCCAACGTCCTGACTTTC. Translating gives CASSVQTGEKSGANVLTF.

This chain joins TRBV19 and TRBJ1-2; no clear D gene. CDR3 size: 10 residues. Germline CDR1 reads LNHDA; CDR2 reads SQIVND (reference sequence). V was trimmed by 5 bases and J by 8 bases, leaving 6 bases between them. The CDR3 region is CASSGRGYTF. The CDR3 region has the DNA TGTGCCAGTAGTGGTCGCGGCTACACCTTC.

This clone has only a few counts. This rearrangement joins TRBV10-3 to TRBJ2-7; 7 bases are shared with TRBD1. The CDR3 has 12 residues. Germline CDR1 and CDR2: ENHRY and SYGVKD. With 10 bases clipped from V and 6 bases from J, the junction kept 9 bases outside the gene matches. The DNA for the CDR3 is TGTGCCACCCAGGACAGGCCCGGCGAGCAGTACTTC. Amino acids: CATQDRPGEQYF.

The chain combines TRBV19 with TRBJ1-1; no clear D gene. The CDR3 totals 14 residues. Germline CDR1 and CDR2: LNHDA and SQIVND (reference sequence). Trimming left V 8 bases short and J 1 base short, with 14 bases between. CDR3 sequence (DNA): TGTGCCAGTCGGAGAGACACTACGAACACTGAAGCTTTCTTT. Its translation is CASRRDTTNTEAFF.

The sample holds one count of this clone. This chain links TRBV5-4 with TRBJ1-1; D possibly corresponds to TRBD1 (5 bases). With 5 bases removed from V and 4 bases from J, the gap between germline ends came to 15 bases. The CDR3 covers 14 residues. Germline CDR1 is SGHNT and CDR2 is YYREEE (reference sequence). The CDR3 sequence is CASSYRGRGTEAFF. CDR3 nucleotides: TGTGCCAGCAGTTACCGCGGGAGGGGCACTGAAGCTTTCTTT.